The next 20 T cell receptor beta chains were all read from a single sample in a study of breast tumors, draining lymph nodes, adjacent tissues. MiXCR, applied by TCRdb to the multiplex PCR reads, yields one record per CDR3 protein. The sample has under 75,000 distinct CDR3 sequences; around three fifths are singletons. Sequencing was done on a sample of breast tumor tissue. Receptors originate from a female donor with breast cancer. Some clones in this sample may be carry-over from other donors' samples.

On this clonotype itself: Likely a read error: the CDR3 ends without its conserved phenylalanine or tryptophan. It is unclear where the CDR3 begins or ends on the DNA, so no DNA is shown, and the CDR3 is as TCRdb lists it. CDR3 loop: CASSSDRDKGVLGAGTS. The chain links TRBV7-3 to TRBJ1-6. 17 amino acids form the CDR3, both terminal residues included. Germline lookup yields CDR1 SGHTA and CDR2 FQGTGA.

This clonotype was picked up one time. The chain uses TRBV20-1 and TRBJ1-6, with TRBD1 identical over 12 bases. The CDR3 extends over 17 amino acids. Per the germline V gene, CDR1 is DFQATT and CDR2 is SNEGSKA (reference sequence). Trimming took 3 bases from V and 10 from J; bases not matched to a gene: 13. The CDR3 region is CSASEPLPGTGGSPLHF. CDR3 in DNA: TGCAGTGCTAGCGAACCTTTACCCGGGACAGGGGGCTCACCCCTCCACTTT.

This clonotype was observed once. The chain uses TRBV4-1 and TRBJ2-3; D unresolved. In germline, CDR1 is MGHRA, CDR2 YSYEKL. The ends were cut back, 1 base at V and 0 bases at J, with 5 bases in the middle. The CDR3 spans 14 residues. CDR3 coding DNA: TGCGCCAGCAGCCAAGTAGTTAGCACAGATACGCAGTATTTT. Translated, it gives CASSQVVSTDTQYF.

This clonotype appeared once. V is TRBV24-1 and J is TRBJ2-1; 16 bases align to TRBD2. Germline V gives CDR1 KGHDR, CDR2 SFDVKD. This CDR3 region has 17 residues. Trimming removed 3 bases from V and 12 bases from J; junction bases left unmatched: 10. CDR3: CATSDHGTSGRARGQFF. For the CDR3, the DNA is TGTGCCACCAGTGATCATGGGACTAGCGGGAGGGCTCGTGGGCAGTTCTTC.

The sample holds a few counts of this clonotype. CDR3 sequence reads: CSVDRGVSYNEQFF. As DNA, the CDR3 is TGCAGCGTGGACAGGGGGGTTTCGTACAATGAGCAGTTCTTC. The V call is TRBV29-1, the J call TRBJ2-1; 10 positions match TRBD1. J was trimmed by 4 bases and V by 6 bases; bases with no gene match: 6. The CDR3 consists of 14 residues. Germline values: CDR1 SQVTM, CDR2 ANQGSEA.

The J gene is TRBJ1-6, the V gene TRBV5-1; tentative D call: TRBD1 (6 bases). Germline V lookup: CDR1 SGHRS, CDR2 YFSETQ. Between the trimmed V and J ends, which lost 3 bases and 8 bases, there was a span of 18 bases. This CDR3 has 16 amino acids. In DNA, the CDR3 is TGCGCCAGCAGCTCAAACAGTAGGGGGTCAGATTCACCCCTCCACTTT. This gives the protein CASSSNSRGSDSPLHF.

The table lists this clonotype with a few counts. CDR3 sequence: CSAREQGNSPLHF. The CDR3 region has the DNA TGCAGTGCTAGGGAACAGGGAAATTCACCCCTCCACTTT. The V gene is TRBV20-1, the J gene TRBJ1-6; a possible D gene is TRBD1 (6 bases). The CDR3 loop spans 13 amino acids. Germline values: CDR1 DFQATT, CDR2 SNEGSKA (reference sequence). Trimming stripped 3 bases from V and 7 bases from J, with 10 bases between.

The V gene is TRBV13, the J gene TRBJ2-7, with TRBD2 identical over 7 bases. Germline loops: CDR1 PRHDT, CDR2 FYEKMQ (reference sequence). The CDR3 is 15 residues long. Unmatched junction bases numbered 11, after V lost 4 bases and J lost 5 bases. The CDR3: CASSYQRGLANEQYF. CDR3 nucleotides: TGTGCCAGCAGCTATCAGCGGGGACTGGCTAACGAGCAGTACTTC.

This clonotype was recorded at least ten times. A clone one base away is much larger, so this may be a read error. CDR3 sequence reads: CASSWTSGSSRADPQYF. The CDR3 DNA reads TGTGCCAGCAGCTGGACTAGCGGGAGTTCCCGGGCAGATCCGCAGTATTTT. This chain connects TRBV7-9 to TRBJ2-3; TRBD2 aligns across 13 bases. Germline loops: CDR1 SEHNR, CDR2 FQNEAQ (reference sequence). The CDR3 is made up of 17 amino acids.

The chain's CDR3 is CSVEDLGGEQFF. For the CDR3, the DNA is TGCAGCGTTGAAGATCTGGGGGGTGAGCAGTTCTTC. The V call is TRBV29-1, the J call TRBJ2-1, with D tentatively TRBD2 (6 bases). Germline V gene lookup returns CDR1 SQVTM and CDR2 ANQGSEA. The CDR3 is made up of 12 amino acids. V gave up 0 bases and J gave up 9 bases, with 9 bases separating them.

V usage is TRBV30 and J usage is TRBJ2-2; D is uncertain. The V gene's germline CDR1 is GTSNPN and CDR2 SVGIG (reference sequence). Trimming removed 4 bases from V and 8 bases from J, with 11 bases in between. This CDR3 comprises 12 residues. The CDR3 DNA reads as TGTGCCTGGAATCTACCAACAGGGGAGCTGTTTTTT. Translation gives CAWNLPTGELFF.

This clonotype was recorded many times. The CDR3 DNA reads as TGTGCCAGCAGCCGAGACAGGGGGCAATCACCCCTCCACTTT. Translation gives CASSRDRGQSPLHF. The chain couples TRBV3-1 to TRBJ1-6, with TRBD1 matching over 10 bases. Looked up from germline, CDR1 is LGHDT and CDR2 is YNNKEL (reference sequence). The CDR3 runs 14 residues. J was trimmed by 10 bases and V by 4 bases; bases with no gene match: 4.

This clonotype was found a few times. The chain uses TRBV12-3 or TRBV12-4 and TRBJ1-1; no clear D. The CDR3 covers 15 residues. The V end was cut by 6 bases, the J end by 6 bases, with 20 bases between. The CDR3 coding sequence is TGTGCCAGCAGGGGTCAGGTGTCCCCGGGTGCTGAAGCTTTCTTT. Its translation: CASRGQVSPGAEAFF.

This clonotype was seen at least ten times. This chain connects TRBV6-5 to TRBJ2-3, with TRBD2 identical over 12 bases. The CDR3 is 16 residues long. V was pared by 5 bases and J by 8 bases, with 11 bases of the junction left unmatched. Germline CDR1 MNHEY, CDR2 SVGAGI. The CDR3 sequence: CASSPLAGGPLPTQYF. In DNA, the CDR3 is TGTGCCAGCAGTCCACTAGCGGGAGGCCCACTACCTACGCAGTATTTT.

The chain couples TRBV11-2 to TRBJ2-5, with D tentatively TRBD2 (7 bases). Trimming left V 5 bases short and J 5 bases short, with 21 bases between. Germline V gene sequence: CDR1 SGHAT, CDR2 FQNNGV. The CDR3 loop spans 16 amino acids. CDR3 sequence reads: CASSPMGAGETETQYF. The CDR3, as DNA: TGTGCCAGCAGCCCGATGGGGGCGGGGGAGACGGAGACCCAGTACTTC.

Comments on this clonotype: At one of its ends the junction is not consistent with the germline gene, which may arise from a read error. CDR3 region: CASSIRVNTEALF. CDR3 DNA sequence: TGTGCCAGCAGCATCAGGGTTAACACTGAAGCTCTCTTT. The chain carries TRBV7-2 and TRBJ1-1; tentatively, D is TRBD1 (5 bases). This CDR3 contains 13 residues. The germline gives CDR1 SGHTA, CDR2 FQGNSA.

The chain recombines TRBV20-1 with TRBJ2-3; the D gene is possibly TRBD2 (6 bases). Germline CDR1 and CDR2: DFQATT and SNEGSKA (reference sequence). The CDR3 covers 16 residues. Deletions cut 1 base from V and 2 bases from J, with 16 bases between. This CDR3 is CSARAAGRPPTDTQYF. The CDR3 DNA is TGCAGTGCTAGAGCGGCGGGGCGGCCCCCCACAGATACGCAGTATTTT.

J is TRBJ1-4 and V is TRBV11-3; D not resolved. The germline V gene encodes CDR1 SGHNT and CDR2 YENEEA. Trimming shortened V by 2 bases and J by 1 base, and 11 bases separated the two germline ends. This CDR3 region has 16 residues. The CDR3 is CASSLRQAGTNEKLFF. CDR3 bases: TGTGCCAGCAGCTTAAGGCAGGCGGGAACTAATGAAAAACTGTTTTTT.

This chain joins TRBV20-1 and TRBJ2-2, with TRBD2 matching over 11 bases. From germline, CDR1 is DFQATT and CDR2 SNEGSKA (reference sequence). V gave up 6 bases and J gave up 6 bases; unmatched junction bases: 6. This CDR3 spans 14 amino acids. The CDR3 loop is CSARTSGLPGELFF. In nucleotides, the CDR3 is TGCAGTGCAAGGACTAGCGGGCTCCCCGGGGAGCTGTTTTTT.

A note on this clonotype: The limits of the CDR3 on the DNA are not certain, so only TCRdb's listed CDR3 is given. The CDR3 protein is CASSTSGGAFFGQGTIYF. This chain links TRBV11-2 with TRBJ1-3; the table names TRBD1, a call not compared with the DNA. From its first to its last residue, the CDR3 has 18 amino acids. Germline assignment: CDR1 SGHAT and CDR2 FQNNGV.